The next 8 T cell receptor beta chains were all read from a single sample in a study of beta chain features in type 1 diabetes. Antigens of these TCRs are unknown. Study-level results: In all four CD4+ subsets, TCRB CDR3 length was significantly, moderately reduced in type 1 diabetes.

The investigators reverse transcribed all of the isolated RNA, so they sequenced expressed TCRB transcripts. TCRdb's table, derived via immunoSEQ multiplex PCR, lists solely in-frame clones and lacks some. The sample has roughly 700,000 clones; around 15% are singletons. Sequencing was carried out using naive CD4+ T cells from blood. The origin of the receptors is a man younger than 35 with type 1 diabetes.

This clone was counted only a few times. The chain has TRBV10-3 and TRBJ2-3; perhaps TRBD2 as D (6 bases). The CDR3 loop spans 15 amino acids. V was shortened by 10 bases and J by 0 bases, with 17 bases between the two germline ends. Germline V lookup: CDR1 ENHRY, CDR2 SYGVKD. The CDR3 sequence: CATRPSGTSTDTQYF. Written as DNA, the CDR3 is TGTGCCACCAGACCCTCAGGGACTAGCACAGATACGCAGTATTTT.

This clone was seen a few times. The V and J genes are TRBV29-1 and TRBJ1-2; maybe TRBD1 (5 bases). This CDR3 region has 15 residues. From germline, CDR1 is SQVTM and CDR2 ANQGSEA. The V end was cut by 0 bases, the J end by 2 bases, with 13 bases between. CDR3 nucleotides: TGCAGCGTTGAAGATTCGGGCAGGGAGAACTATGGCTACACCTTC. It is translated as CSVEDSGRENYGYTF.

This chain uses TRBV5-8 with TRBJ1-5; 8 nucleotides line up with TRBD1. This CDR3 region has 15 residues. Germline assignment: CDR1 SGHTS and CDR2 YDEGEE. The V and J ends lost 0 bases and 6 bases, in that order; junction bases with no gene match: 5. The CDR3: CASSLVATGVQPQHF. CDR3 DNA sequence: TGTGCCAGCAGCTTGGTTGCGACAGGGGTTCAGCCCCAGCATTTT.

This clone has only a few counts. V gene TRBV5-1 combines with J gene TRBJ2-2; 7 bases map to TRBD1. Germline V gene data show CDR1 as SGHRS and CDR2 as YFSETQ. J lost 1 base, V lost 4 bases, and 13 bases had no gene match. The length of the CDR3 is 18 residues. CDR3 sequence: CASSPSPGTAMNTGELFF. CDR3 DNA: TGCGCCAGCAGCCCCAGTCCCGGGACAGCTATGAACACCGGGGAGCTGTTTTTT.

The chain couples TRBV9 to TRBJ2-5; TRBD2 matches at 9 bases. V shed 4 bases, J shed 0 bases, and the junction held 7 bases outside the gene matches. The CDR3 totals 16 residues. From germline, CDR1 is SGDLS and CDR2 YYNGEE. The CDR3 nucleotides are TGTGCCAGCAGCCCGGGGTCTAGCGGGGACCAAGAGACCCAGTACTTC. It yields the protein CASSPGSSGDQETQYF.

Only a few counts were recorded for this clone. This sequence joins TRBV18 and TRBJ2-1; perhaps TRBD1 as D (6 bases). Trimming cost V 0 bases and J 2 bases, with 8 bases left between them. Germline V lookup: CDR1 KGHSH, CDR2 LQKENI. CDR3 length: 15 residues. The CDR3 nucleotides read TGTGCCAGCTCACCACCGGACAGTGCCTACAATGAGCAGTTCTTC. The encoded protein is CASSPPDSAYNEQFF.

In this sample, this clone turned up a few times. V gene TRBV5-6 combines with J gene TRBJ2-7; TRBD1 might be the D (6 bases). The CDR3 has 14 amino acids. Trimming shortened V by 1 base and J by 7 bases, and 15 bases separated the two germline ends. CDR1 SGHDT and CDR2 YYEEEE come from the germline V gene. The CDR3 protein is CASSLSGASWEQYF. The CDR3 coding sequence is TGTGCCAGCAGCTTGTCAGGGGCATCGTGGGAGCAGTACTTC.

This clone has just a few counts. The rearrangement links TRBV29-1 to TRBJ1-2; tentative D call: TRBD1 (5 bases). V dropped 4 bases and J dropped 6 bases, with 15 bases sitting between them. Germline V gives CDR1 SQVTM, CDR2 ANQGSEA. The CDR3 extends over 13 amino acids. CDR3 bases: TGCAGCGTTGCCCGGGGGAGGCTGAATGGCTACACCTTC. Translated, it gives CSVARGRLNGYTF.